The sequence of this T cell receptor (beta chain) was determined in a study of regulatory T cells in long-lasting Graves disease. Ten or more counts support this clonotype. In building TCR beta libraries, iRepertoire HTBI primers were used together with Arm-PCR of CDR3 regions. MiXCR, run by TCRdb on the multiplex PCR reads, gives a single entry per CDR3 protein. Of over 350,000 distinct CDR3 sequences listed, roughly 20% were seen once; the top ten hold about a fifth. J lost 2 bases, V lost 6 bases, and 8 bases had no gene match. Germline V CDR1 and CDR2: SNHLY, FYNNEI. There are 15 residues in the CDR3. Stated time point: persistent/refractory GD, antithyroid drugs over 5 years with positive TRAb. From RNA extracted from PBMCs, the TCR library was made.

The chain combines TRBV2 with TRBJ2-7; 9 bases match TRBD2. The clonotype originates from a female donor with Graves disease. The input for sequencing was peripheral blood mononuclear cells (PBMCs), taken when the disease was refractory, from a patient treated with antithyroid drugs. CDR3 sequence reads: CASRLRLAVTYEQYF. The CDR3 DNA reads as TGTGCCAGCAGACTAAGACTAGCGGTGACCTACGAGCAGTACTTC.